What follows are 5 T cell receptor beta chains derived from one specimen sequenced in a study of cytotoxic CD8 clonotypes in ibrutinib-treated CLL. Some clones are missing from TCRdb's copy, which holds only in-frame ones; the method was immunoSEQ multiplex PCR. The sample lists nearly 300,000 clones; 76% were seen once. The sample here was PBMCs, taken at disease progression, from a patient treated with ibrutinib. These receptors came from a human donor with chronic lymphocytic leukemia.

CDR3 residues: CASSPTAGGLVNEQFF. CDR3 DNA sequence: TGTGCCAGCTCACCAACGGCAGGGGGCCTTGTCAATGAGCAGTTCTTC. This sequence joins TRBV18 and TRBJ2-1; 8 positions agree with TRBD1. CDR1 is KGHSH, CDR2 LQKENI, per germline. The J segment lost 6 bases and the V segment lost 2 bases, leaving 9 bases of the junction unmatched. The CDR3 spans 16 residues.

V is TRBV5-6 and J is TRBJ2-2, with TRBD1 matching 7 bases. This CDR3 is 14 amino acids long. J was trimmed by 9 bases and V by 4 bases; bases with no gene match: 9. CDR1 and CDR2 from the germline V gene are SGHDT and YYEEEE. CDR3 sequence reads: CASSPPTGIRELFF. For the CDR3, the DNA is TGTGCCAGCAGCCCACCGACAGGGATCAGGGAGCTGTTTTTT.

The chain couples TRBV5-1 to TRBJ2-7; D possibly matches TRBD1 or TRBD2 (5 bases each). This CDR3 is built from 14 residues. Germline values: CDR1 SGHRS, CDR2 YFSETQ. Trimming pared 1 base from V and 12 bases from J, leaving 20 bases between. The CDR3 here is CASSLTTGTAGLYF. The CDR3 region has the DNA TGCGCCAGCAGCTTGACAACCGGGACCGCGGGTCTGTACTTC.

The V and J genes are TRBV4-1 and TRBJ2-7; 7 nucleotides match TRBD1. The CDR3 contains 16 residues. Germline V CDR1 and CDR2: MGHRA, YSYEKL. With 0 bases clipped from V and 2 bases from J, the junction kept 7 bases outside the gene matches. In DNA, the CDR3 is TGCGCCAGCAGCCAAGATCTCGGGACAGTTACCTACGAGCAGTACTTC. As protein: CASSQDLGTVTYEQYF.

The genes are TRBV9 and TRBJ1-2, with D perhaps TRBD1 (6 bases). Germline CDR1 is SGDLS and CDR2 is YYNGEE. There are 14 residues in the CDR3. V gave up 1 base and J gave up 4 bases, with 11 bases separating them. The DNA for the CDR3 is TGTGCCAGCAGCGTACAGACAGGCATCTATGGCTACACCTTC. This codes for CASSVQTGIYGYTF.